The 6 T cell receptor beta chains reported below all come from one sample, sequenced in a study of OX40 agonist ivuxolimab in advanced cancers. Measured with immunoSEQ multiplex PCR; TCRdb has only the in-frame clones, and not every one. The sample has tens of thousands of clones, 75% to 90% seen once. The sequences come from CD4+ or CD8+ T cells sorted from blood, collected in a trial of the OX40 agonist ivuxolimab. Receptors originate from an adult with an advanced solid tumor such as melanoma, head and neck, liver or kidney cancer.

The chain links TRBV9 to TRBJ1-3; D gene unclear. CDR1 SGDLS and CDR2 YYNGEE come from the germline V gene. This CDR3 is 15 amino acids long. The germline V and J ends were trimmed by 4 bases and 2 bases, with 13 bases remaining between them. The CDR3 here is CASSPRSAAGNTIYF. In DNA form, the CDR3 reads TGTGCCAGCAGCCCCCGGTCAGCTGCTGGAAACACCATATATTTT.

The rearrangement joins TRBV5-6 to TRBJ1-3, with 7 bases identical to TRBD1. The V and J ends lost 2 bases and 4 bases, in that order; junction bases with no gene match: 9. The CDR3 covers 16 residues. Germline values: CDR1 SGHDT, CDR2 YYEEEE. The CDR3 sequence: CASSLSGGSVGNTIYF. In DNA form, the CDR3 reads TGTGCCAGCAGCTTATCAGGGGGAAGCGTCGGAAACACCATATATTTT.

This chain connects TRBV10-3 to TRBJ1-2; 10 positions agree with TRBD1. Germline V gives CDR1 ENHRY, CDR2 SYGVKD. This CDR3 spans 13 amino acids. V lost 10 bases and J lost 8; bases outside the gene matches: 10. CDR3 in amino acids: CASSPDRGGGYTF. DNA of the CDR3: TGTGCCAGCAGCCCGGACAGGGGGGGAGGCTACACCTTC.

The chain uses TRBV6-6 and TRBJ2-7; 7 bases map to TRBD1. V trimming: 6 bases; J trimming: 3 bases; junction bases outside the gene matches: 8. Per the germline V gene, CDR1 is MNHNY and CDR2 is SVGAGI (reference sequence). CDR3 length equals 14 residues. CDR3 residues: CASRARDRNYEQYF. Here the CDR3 DNA reads TGTGCCAGCAGGGCCCGGGACAGAAACTACGAGCAGTACTTC.

Only a few counts were recorded for this clone. CDR3 in DNA: TGTGCCAGCAGTTACGACAGGGGGCATGGCTACACCTTC. It yields the protein CASSYDRGHGYTF. The chain links TRBV6-6 to TRBJ1-2; the match to TRBD1 covers 10 bases. V shed 2 bases, J shed 6 bases, and the junction held 0 bases outside the gene matches. The germline gives CDR1 MNHNY, CDR2 SVGAGI (reference sequence). The CDR3 has 13 amino acids.

The CDR3 is CASSLSARVNTEAFF. CDR3 sequence (DNA): TGTGCCAGCAGTTTATCGGCCAGGGTGAACACTGAAGCTTTCTTT. The chain recombines TRBV27 with TRBJ1-1; TRBD1 is a possible D gene (5 bases). The V gene's germline CDR1 is MNHEY and CDR2 SMNVEV (reference sequence). Trimming stripped 0 bases from V and 0 bases from J, with 8 bases between. The CDR3 sequence is 15 residues long.